The 10 T cell receptor beta chains reported below all come from one sample, sequenced in a study of shared clonotypes between healthy human individuals. Terminally differentiated effector memory CD45RA+ cells were left out of the naive CD8 fraction, which was CD45RO-negative and positively selected for CCR7. The data were produced by immunoSEQ multiplex PCR, yet TCRdb's version contains in-frame clones alone and is incomplete. The sample lists about 800,000 clones; 90% to 97% were seen once. The sample comprised naive CD8+ T cells sorted from blood. Source of these receptors: a man younger than 40 in good health.

The rearrangement joins TRBV6-1 to TRBJ2-7, with D tentatively TRBD2 (6 bases). This CDR3 has 15 amino acids. The germline CDR1 and CDR2 sequences are MNHNS and SASEGT. Deletions cut 2 bases from V and 0 bases from J, with 11 bases between. The CDR3 here is CASSENGGLSYEQYF. CDR3 nucleotide sequence: TGTGCCAGCAGTGAAAACGGGGGTCTCTCCTACGAGCAGTACTTC.

This clone came up once. The V call is TRBV7-3, the J call TRBJ2-7; 9 positions agree with TRBD1. The CDR3 sequence is 14 residues long. After removal of 6 bases from V and 3 bases from J, the junction contained 6 bases not matched to a gene. Looked up from germline, CDR1 is SGHTA and CDR2 is FQGTGA. CDR3 region: CASRPGTGSYEQYF. As DNA, the CDR3 is TGTGCCAGCAGGCCCGGGACAGGGAGCTACGAGCAGTACTTC.

This chain uses TRBV6-5 with TRBJ1-1; D unresolved. There are 14 residues in the CDR3. The ends were cut back, 6 bases at V and 0 bases at J, with 11 bases in the middle. Germline V gene lookup returns CDR1 MNHEY and CDR2 SVGAGI. CDR3 coding DNA: TGTGCCAGCAGCTACAGAAGCCTGAACACTGAAGCTTTCTTT. Protein product: CASSYRSLNTEAFF.

V is TRBV14 and J is TRBJ2-1; TRBD1 is a possible D gene (6 bases). The germline V and J ends were trimmed by 5 bases and 0 bases, with 11 bases remaining between them. CDR1 SGHDN and CDR2 FVKESK come from the germline V gene. The CDR3 runs 15 residues. CDR3 nucleotides: TGTGCCAGCAGCTTGACAGGACTCTCCTACAATGAGCAGTTCTTC. Translating it yields CASSLTGLSYNEQFF.

The chain carries TRBV6-6 and TRBJ2-3, with a weak D call TRBD1 (6 bases). CDR1 is MNHNY and CDR2 is SVGAGI in the germline V gene (reference sequence). Between the trimmed V and J ends, which lost 6 bases and 0 bases, there was a span of 13 bases. The CDR3 sequence is 15 residues long. CDR3 sequence: CASRKQGFSTDTQYF. CDR3 nucleotide sequence: TGTGCCAGCAGAAAACAGGGCTTTAGCACAGATACGCAGTATTTT.

The CDR3 nucleotides are TGTGCCAGCAGTGAAGCGCTTCAGGGGAGAAGTGAGACAGATACGCAGTATTTT. Encoded protein: CASSEALQGRSETDTQYF. J is TRBJ2-3 and V is TRBV2, with D possibly matching TRBD1 (6 bases). The V end lost 0 bases, the J end lost 3 bases, and 19 bases lay between the germline ends. From germline, CDR1 is SNHLY and CDR2 FYNNEI. This CDR3 contains 18 residues.

The chain combines TRBV10-3 with TRBJ1-5; D is perhaps TRBD1 (6 bases). Deletions cut 0 bases from V and 7 bases from J, with 13 bases between. The CDR3 has 15 residues. In germline, CDR1 is ENHRY, CDR2 SYGVKD. CDR3 sequence: CAISESQGTGQPQHF. Here the CDR3 DNA reads TGTGCCATCAGTGAGTCTCAGGGGACGGGGCAGCCCCAGCATTTT.

The rearrangement links TRBV13 to TRBJ1-1, with 8 bases identical to TRBD1. Trimming cost V 5 bases and J 7 bases; bases outside gene matches: 6. This CDR3 region has 13 residues. CDR1 is PRHDT, CDR2 FYEKMQ, per germline (reference sequence). The CDR3 sequence: CASSPGTGLEAFF. The CDR3 region has the DNA TGTGCCAGCAGCCCCGGGACAGGCCTTGAAGCTTTCTTT. Full variable domain (outside the CDR3, taken from reference TRBV13 and TRBJ1-1): AAGVIQSPRHLIKEKRETATLKCYPIPRHDTVYWYQQGPGQDPQFLISFYEKMQSDKGSIPDRFSAQQFSDYHSELNMSSLELGDSALYFCASSPGTGLEAFFGQGTRLTVV.

The V call is TRBV5-5, the J call TRBJ2-7, with 9 bases identical to TRBD1. The CDR3 is made up of 16 amino acids. The V and J ends lost 3 bases and 3 bases, in that order; junction bases with no gene match: 10. Germline CDR1 SGHKS, CDR2 YYEKEE (reference sequence). The CDR3 loop reads CASSSAGQGGDYEQYF. CDR3 bases: TGTGCCAGCAGCTCAGCGGGACAGGGAGGGGACTACGAGCAGTACTTC.

The rearrangement joins TRBV7-6 to TRBJ2-7; D is perhaps TRBD2 (6 bases). Trimming took off 4 bases at V and 0 bases at J, with 13 bases between the two ends. The germline CDR1 and CDR2 sequences are SGHVS and FNYEAQ. The CDR3 loop spans 15 amino acids. The CDR3 protein is CASSYLEGSSYEQYF. The CDR3, as DNA: TGTGCCAGCAGCTATTTGGAGGGCTCCTCCTACGAGCAGTACTTC.